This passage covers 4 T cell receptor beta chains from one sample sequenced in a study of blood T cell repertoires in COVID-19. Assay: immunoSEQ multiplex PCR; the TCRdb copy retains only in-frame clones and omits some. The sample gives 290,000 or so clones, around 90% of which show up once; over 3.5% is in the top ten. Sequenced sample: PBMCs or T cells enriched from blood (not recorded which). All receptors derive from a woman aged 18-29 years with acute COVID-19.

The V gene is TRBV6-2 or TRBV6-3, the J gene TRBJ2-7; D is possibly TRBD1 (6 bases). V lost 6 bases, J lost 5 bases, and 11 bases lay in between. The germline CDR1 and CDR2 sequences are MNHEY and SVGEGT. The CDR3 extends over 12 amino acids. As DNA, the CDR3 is TGTGCCAGCAGCCACAGGGTTCACGAGCAGTACTTC. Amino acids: CASSHRVHEQYF.

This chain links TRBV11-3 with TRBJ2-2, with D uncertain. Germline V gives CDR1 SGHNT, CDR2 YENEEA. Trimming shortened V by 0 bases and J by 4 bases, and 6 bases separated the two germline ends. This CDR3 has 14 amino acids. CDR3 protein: CASSLDRSTGELFF. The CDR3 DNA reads TGTGCCAGCAGCTTAGATCGGAGCACCGGGGAGCTGTTTTTT. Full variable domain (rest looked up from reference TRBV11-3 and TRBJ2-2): EAGVVQSPRYKIIEKKQPVAFWCNPISGHNTLYWYLQNLGQGPELLIRYENEEAVDDSQLPKDRFSAERLKGVDSTLKIQPAELGDSAVYLCASSLDRSTGELFFGEGSRLTVL.

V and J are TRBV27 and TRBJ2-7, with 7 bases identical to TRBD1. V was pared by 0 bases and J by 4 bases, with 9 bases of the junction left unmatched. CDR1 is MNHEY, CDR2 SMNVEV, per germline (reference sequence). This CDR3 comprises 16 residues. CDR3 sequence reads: CASSLSAQGLRYEQYF. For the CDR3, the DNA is TGTGCCAGCAGTTTATCGGCACAGGGGTTGAGATACGAGCAGTACTTC.

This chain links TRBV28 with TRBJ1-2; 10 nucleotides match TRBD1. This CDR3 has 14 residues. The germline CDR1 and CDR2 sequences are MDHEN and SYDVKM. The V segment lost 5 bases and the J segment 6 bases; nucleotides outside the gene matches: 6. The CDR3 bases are TGTGCCAGCAGTCGCTCGGACAGGGGGGATGGCTACACCTTC. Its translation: CASSRSDRGDGYTF.